The 26 T cell receptor beta chains in this list originate from one sample, sequenced in a study of patients and donors after allogeneic stem cell transplantation. Each CDR3 protein is one row after TCRdb ran MiXCR on the RT-PCR reads. The profile shows 1,700 or so distinct CDR3 sequences, approximately 3.5% of them singletons. The sequencing sample was made of blood, either unsorted or a sorted T cell fraction (not recorded which). All receptors come from a human donor who was either an allogeneic HSCT recipient or a stem cell or donor lymphocyte infusion donor (not recorded which). It is not recorded whose cells these are; they may come from a transplant donor.

The chain is built from TRBV4-2 and TRBJ1-4; D gene uncertain. The CDR3 sequence is 14 residues long. Germline-derived CDR1 and CDR2 are LGHNA and YNFKEQ. V was clipped by 3 bases and J by 8 bases, with 13 bases between them. The CDR3 DNA reads TGTGCCAGCAGCCAGTATATGACGGGCGAAAAACTGTTTTTT. Translated: CASSQYMTGEKLFF.

By proportion, this clonotype is medium-sized. The rearrangement uses TRBV7-2 and TRBJ2-7; 7 nucleotides line up with TRBD1. V lost 3 bases, J lost 3 bases, and 8 bases stayed unmatched. CDR1 is SGHTA, CDR2 FQGNSA, per germline. CDR3 length: 15 amino acids. The CDR3 loop reads CASSFDRDIVYEQYF. The CDR3 DNA sequence: TGTGCCAGCAGCTTTGACAGGGATATAGTCTACGAGCAGTACTTC.

This clonotype is labeled medium-sized. The V call is TRBV2, the J call TRBJ2-6, with D possibly matching TRBD2 (6 bases). This CDR3 has 15 amino acids. The ends were cut back, 5 bases at V and 0 bases at J, with 8 bases in the middle. The germline CDR1 and CDR2 sequences are SNHLY and FYNNEI. CDR3 in DNA: TGTGCCAGCAGTCCTAGCGCCTCTGGGGCCAACGTCCTGACTTTC. It codes for CASSPSASGANVLTF.

This clonotype was detected a few times. The CDR3 coding sequence is TGTGCCAGCAGCAATGACATAAGGAACGAGCAGTACTTC. This sequence encodes CASSNDIRNEQYF. The genes are TRBV5-5 and TRBJ2-7, with D hard to call. Germline V lookup: CDR1 SGHKS, CDR2 YYEKEE (reference sequence). This CDR3 contains 13 residues. Trimming left V 4 bases short and J 5 bases short, with 13 bases between.

By share, this clonotype counts as medium-sized. The chain employs TRBV2 and TRBJ2-2; the D is unclear. From germline, CDR1 is SNHLY and CDR2 FYNNEI. V lost 7 bases, J lost 1 base, and 4 bases lay in between. This CDR3 spans 12 amino acids. The CDR3 sequence is CASNLNTGELFF. The CDR3 coding sequence is TGTGCCAGCAACCTGAACACCGGGGAGCTGTTTTTT. The full variable domain, in which reference TRBV2 and TRBJ2-2 provide the parts outside the CDR3, is EPEVTQTPSHQVTQMGQEVILRCVPISNHLYFYWYRQILGQKVEFLVSFYNNEISEKSEIFDDQFSVERPDGSNFTLKIRSTKLEDSAMYFCASNLNTGELFFGEGSRLTVL.

This clonotype is judged medium-sized. The chain has TRBV29-1 and TRBJ2-7; 8 bases line up with TRBD1. Germline-derived CDR1 and CDR2 are SQVTM and ANQGSEA. The CDR3 length is 13 residues. Trimming cost V 6 bases and J 3 bases; bases outside gene matches: 7. CDR3 loop: CSVLTGGGYEQYF. In nucleotides, the CDR3 is TGCAGCGTACTCACAGGGGGTGGCTACGAGCAGTACTTC.

By sample share, this clonotype is medium-sized. The chain uses TRBV9 and TRBJ2-2, with D perhaps matching TRBD2 (6 bases). V was cut by 0 bases and J by 1 base, with 7 bases left in between. Germline V gives CDR1 SGDLS, CDR2 YYNGEE. This CDR3 is built from 15 residues. In DNA, the CDR3 is TGTGCCAGCAGCGTAGATAGCGGGAACACCGGGGAGCTGTTTTTT. Amino acids: CASSVDSGNTGELFF.

This clonotype is labeled medium-sized. This chain connects TRBV6-1 to TRBJ2-7, with 7 nucleotides matching TRBD2. The V gene end was trimmed by 8 bases and the J gene end by 5 bases; junction bases not matched to a gene: 6. The V gene's germline CDR1 is MNHNS and CDR2 SASEGT. The CDR3 sequence is 12 residues long. The CDR3 sequence is CASGRVTHEQYF. The CDR3 nucleotides are TGTGCCAGCGGGAGGGTAACCCACGAGCAGTACTTC.

This clonotype is termed medium-sized. V usage is TRBV7-2 and J usage is TRBJ2-5; unclear D gene. Trimming removed 3 bases from V and 0 bases from J, with 5 bases in between. Germline V lookup: CDR1 SGHTA, CDR2 FQGNSA. The CDR3 runs 13 residues. The CDR3 protein is CASSFGYQETQYF. DNA of the CDR3: TGTGCCAGCAGCTTTGGGTACCAAGAGACCCAGTACTTC.

The sample holds a few counts of this clonotype. The chain combines TRBV7-3 with TRBJ2-5; D unresolved. Germline assignment: CDR1 SGHTA and CDR2 FQGTGA. V lost 5 bases, J lost 3 bases, and 4 bases lay in between. This CDR3 has 11 residues. CDR3 nucleotide sequence: TGTGCCAGCAGCCACGAAGAGACCCAGTACTTC. Its translation is CASSHEETQYF.

V gene TRBV6-5 combines with J gene TRBJ2-7; TRBD2 matches 9 bases. The CDR3 extends over 15 amino acids. V gave up 5 bases and J gave up 3 bases; unmatched junction bases: 8. Germline CDR1 reads MNHEY; CDR2 reads SVGAGI. The CDR3: CASSPPGLAFYEQYF. CDR3 coding DNA: TGTGCCAGCAGTCCACCGGGACTAGCATTCTACGAGCAGTACTTC.

In this sample, this clonotype is medium-sized. CDR3 sequence: CASSLDSNTEAFF. In nucleotides, the CDR3 is TGTGCCAGCAGTCTGGATTCGAACACTGAAGCTTTCTTT. The J gene is TRBJ1-1, the V gene TRBV7-3; no clear D. Between the trimmed V and J ends, which lost 6 bases and 1 base, there was a span of 9 bases. This CDR3 comprises 13 residues. From germline, CDR1 is SGHTA and CDR2 FQGTGA.

By sample share, this clonotype is medium-sized. The chain links TRBV2 to TRBJ2-1; D possibly matches TRBD1 or TRBD2 (5 bases each). CDR1 SNHLY and CDR2 FYNNEI come from the germline V gene. The CDR3 sequence is 12 residues long. V was cut by 7 bases and J by 8 bases, with 12 bases left in between. The CDR3 is CASTREGHEQFF. DNA for the CDR3: TGTGCCAGCACCCGAGAGGGACATGAGCAGTTCTTC.

By frequency in the sample, this clonotype is medium-sized. This sequence joins TRBV19 and TRBJ2-5, with 7 bases aligning to TRBD1. The CDR3 spans 16 residues. After removal of 1 base from V and 4 bases from J, the junction contained 9 bases not matched to a gene. Germline V CDR1 and CDR2: LNHDA, SQIVND (reference sequence). The CDR3 region has the DNA TGTGCCAGTAGTATAGCCCGAGACAGGGCGGGAGAGACCCAGTACTTC. Its translation: CASSIARDRAGETQYF.

This clonotype was seen a handful of times. The V gene is TRBV6-5, the J gene TRBJ2-7, with D unclear. CDR3 length: 11 residues. Germline V gives CDR1 MNHEY, CDR2 SVGAGI. The CDR3: CASRQAYEQYF. The CDR3 DNA sequence: TGTGCTTCCCGGCAGGCTTACGAGCAGTACTTC.

This clonotype has more than one count but fewer than ten. V is TRBV10-3 and J is TRBJ2-5; 7 bases map to TRBD1. The trim removed 4 bases at V and 4 bases at J, leaving 6 bases unmatched. CDR1 ENHRY and CDR2 SYGVKD come from the germline V gene. The CDR3 runs 14 residues. The CDR3: CAISGGGWGETQYF. CDR3 DNA sequence: TGTGCCATCAGTGGAGGGGGCTGGGGAGAGACCCAGTACTTC.

By share, this clonotype ranks as medium-sized. The rearrangement joins TRBV6-6 to TRBJ2-7, with a tentative D call TRBD2 (6 bases). The CDR3 totals 14 residues. Germline lookup yields CDR1 MNHNY and CDR2 SVGAGI (reference sequence). Trimming took 6 bases from V and 4 from J, leaving 16 bases between them. CDR3 nucleotides: TGTGCCAGCAGCACCGGGCGGGGCGAGTACGAGCAGTACTTC. Residues: CASSTGRGEYEQYF.

This clonotype ranks as medium-sized. This rearrangement joins TRBV11-3 to TRBJ2-4; the match to TRBD2 covers 11 bases. The trim removed 5 bases at V and 7 bases at J, leaving 4 bases unmatched. Per the germline V gene, CDR1 is SGHNT and CDR2 is YENEEA. The CDR3 spans 14 residues. CDR3 sequence reads: CASSDSGRENIQYF. The CDR3 nucleotides read TGTGCCAGCAGCGATAGCGGGAGGGAGAACATTCAGTACTTC.

A few counts support this clonotype. The CDR3 reads CASSLGPTSTDTQYF. The CDR3 nucleotides read TGCGCCAGCAGCTTGGGGCCGACTAGCACAGATACGCAGTATTTT. The rearrangement links TRBV5-1 to TRBJ2-3; D remains ambiguous. The CDR3 is made up of 15 amino acids. V lost 0 bases and J 0 bases, leaving 8 bases between the germline ends. Germline loops: CDR1 SGHRS, CDR2 YFSETQ.

This clonotype is termed medium-sized. The gene calls are TRBV20-1 and TRBJ2-7; D is uncertain. Deletions cut 0 bases from V and 0 bases from J, with 9 bases between. CDR1 DFQATT and CDR2 SNEGSKA come from the germline V gene (reference sequence). This CDR3 region has 14 residues. CDR3 sequence (DNA): TGCAGTGCTAGAGATGACCTTAGCTCCTACGAGCAGTACTTC. It yields the protein CSARDDLSSYEQYF.

This clonotype is large in the sample. The rearrangement uses TRBV29-1 and TRBJ2-7, with a tentative D call TRBD2 (6 bases). Germline V gene sequence: CDR1 SQVTM, CDR2 ANQGSEA. Deletions cut 7 bases from V and 3 bases from J, with 22 bases between. The length of the CDR3 is 15 residues. The CDR3 sequence: CSAKRKGGESYEQYF. The DNA for the CDR3 is TGCAGCGCCAAACGGAAGGGAGGCGAAAGCTACGAGCAGTACTTC.

The chain has TRBV29-1 and TRBJ2-6; a weak D match, TRBD1 (5 bases). Germline-derived CDR1 and CDR2 are SQVTM and ANQGSEA. The CDR3 has 16 amino acids. Trimming took off 3 bases at V and 0 bases at J, with 12 bases between the two ends. As DNA, the CDR3 is TGCAGCGTTGAGTCGGACATTAACTCTGGGGCCAACGTCCTGACTTTC. This codes for CSVESDINSGANVLTF.

This clonotype showed up just a few times. CDR3 nucleotides: TGTGCCTGGAGTGTAGACAGGAGGAGTGAAGCTTTCTTT. It yields the protein CAWSVDRRSEAFF. This rearrangement joins TRBV30 to TRBJ1-1; a possible D gene is TRBD1 (6 bases). The V and J ends lost 0 bases and 7 bases respectively, with 12 bases between them. This CDR3 region has 13 residues. Germline V CDR1 and CDR2: GTSNPN, SVGIG (reference sequence).

This clonotype is termed medium-sized. The CDR3 DNA follows: TGTGCCAGCAGTTACTCTGTCGGGCTGACCTACGAGCAGTACTTC. Protein product: CASSYSVGLTYEQYF. The rearrangement links TRBV6-2 or TRBV6-3 to TRBJ2-7, with unresolved D. Germline assignment: CDR1 MNHEY and CDR2 SVGEGT. The ends were cut back, 0 bases at V and 2 bases at J, with 11 bases in the middle. CDR3 size: 15 residues.

The chain carries TRBV29-1 and TRBJ2-1; D perhaps matches TRBD2 (6 bases). The CDR3 is 14 residues long. V gave up 2 bases and J gave up 0 bases, with 8 bases separating them. CDR1 is SQVTM, CDR2 ANQGSEA, per germline. The CDR3 nucleotides are TGCAGCGTTGAACTAGCGAGCTCCTACAATGAGCAGTTCTTC. It yields the protein CSVELASSYNEQFF.

This clonotype ranks as large (0.1 to 1%). The V and J genes are TRBV29-1 and TRBJ2-3, with D tentatively TRBD1 (7 bases). This CDR3 region has 15 residues. With 1 base removed from V and 3 bases from J, the gap between germline ends came to 14 bases. Per germline, CDR1 SQVTM and CDR2 ANQGSEA. The DNA for the CDR3 is TGCAGCGTTGAAGCAAGCAGGGGGAGGACAGATACGCAGTATTTT. This translates into CSVEASRGRTDTQYF.